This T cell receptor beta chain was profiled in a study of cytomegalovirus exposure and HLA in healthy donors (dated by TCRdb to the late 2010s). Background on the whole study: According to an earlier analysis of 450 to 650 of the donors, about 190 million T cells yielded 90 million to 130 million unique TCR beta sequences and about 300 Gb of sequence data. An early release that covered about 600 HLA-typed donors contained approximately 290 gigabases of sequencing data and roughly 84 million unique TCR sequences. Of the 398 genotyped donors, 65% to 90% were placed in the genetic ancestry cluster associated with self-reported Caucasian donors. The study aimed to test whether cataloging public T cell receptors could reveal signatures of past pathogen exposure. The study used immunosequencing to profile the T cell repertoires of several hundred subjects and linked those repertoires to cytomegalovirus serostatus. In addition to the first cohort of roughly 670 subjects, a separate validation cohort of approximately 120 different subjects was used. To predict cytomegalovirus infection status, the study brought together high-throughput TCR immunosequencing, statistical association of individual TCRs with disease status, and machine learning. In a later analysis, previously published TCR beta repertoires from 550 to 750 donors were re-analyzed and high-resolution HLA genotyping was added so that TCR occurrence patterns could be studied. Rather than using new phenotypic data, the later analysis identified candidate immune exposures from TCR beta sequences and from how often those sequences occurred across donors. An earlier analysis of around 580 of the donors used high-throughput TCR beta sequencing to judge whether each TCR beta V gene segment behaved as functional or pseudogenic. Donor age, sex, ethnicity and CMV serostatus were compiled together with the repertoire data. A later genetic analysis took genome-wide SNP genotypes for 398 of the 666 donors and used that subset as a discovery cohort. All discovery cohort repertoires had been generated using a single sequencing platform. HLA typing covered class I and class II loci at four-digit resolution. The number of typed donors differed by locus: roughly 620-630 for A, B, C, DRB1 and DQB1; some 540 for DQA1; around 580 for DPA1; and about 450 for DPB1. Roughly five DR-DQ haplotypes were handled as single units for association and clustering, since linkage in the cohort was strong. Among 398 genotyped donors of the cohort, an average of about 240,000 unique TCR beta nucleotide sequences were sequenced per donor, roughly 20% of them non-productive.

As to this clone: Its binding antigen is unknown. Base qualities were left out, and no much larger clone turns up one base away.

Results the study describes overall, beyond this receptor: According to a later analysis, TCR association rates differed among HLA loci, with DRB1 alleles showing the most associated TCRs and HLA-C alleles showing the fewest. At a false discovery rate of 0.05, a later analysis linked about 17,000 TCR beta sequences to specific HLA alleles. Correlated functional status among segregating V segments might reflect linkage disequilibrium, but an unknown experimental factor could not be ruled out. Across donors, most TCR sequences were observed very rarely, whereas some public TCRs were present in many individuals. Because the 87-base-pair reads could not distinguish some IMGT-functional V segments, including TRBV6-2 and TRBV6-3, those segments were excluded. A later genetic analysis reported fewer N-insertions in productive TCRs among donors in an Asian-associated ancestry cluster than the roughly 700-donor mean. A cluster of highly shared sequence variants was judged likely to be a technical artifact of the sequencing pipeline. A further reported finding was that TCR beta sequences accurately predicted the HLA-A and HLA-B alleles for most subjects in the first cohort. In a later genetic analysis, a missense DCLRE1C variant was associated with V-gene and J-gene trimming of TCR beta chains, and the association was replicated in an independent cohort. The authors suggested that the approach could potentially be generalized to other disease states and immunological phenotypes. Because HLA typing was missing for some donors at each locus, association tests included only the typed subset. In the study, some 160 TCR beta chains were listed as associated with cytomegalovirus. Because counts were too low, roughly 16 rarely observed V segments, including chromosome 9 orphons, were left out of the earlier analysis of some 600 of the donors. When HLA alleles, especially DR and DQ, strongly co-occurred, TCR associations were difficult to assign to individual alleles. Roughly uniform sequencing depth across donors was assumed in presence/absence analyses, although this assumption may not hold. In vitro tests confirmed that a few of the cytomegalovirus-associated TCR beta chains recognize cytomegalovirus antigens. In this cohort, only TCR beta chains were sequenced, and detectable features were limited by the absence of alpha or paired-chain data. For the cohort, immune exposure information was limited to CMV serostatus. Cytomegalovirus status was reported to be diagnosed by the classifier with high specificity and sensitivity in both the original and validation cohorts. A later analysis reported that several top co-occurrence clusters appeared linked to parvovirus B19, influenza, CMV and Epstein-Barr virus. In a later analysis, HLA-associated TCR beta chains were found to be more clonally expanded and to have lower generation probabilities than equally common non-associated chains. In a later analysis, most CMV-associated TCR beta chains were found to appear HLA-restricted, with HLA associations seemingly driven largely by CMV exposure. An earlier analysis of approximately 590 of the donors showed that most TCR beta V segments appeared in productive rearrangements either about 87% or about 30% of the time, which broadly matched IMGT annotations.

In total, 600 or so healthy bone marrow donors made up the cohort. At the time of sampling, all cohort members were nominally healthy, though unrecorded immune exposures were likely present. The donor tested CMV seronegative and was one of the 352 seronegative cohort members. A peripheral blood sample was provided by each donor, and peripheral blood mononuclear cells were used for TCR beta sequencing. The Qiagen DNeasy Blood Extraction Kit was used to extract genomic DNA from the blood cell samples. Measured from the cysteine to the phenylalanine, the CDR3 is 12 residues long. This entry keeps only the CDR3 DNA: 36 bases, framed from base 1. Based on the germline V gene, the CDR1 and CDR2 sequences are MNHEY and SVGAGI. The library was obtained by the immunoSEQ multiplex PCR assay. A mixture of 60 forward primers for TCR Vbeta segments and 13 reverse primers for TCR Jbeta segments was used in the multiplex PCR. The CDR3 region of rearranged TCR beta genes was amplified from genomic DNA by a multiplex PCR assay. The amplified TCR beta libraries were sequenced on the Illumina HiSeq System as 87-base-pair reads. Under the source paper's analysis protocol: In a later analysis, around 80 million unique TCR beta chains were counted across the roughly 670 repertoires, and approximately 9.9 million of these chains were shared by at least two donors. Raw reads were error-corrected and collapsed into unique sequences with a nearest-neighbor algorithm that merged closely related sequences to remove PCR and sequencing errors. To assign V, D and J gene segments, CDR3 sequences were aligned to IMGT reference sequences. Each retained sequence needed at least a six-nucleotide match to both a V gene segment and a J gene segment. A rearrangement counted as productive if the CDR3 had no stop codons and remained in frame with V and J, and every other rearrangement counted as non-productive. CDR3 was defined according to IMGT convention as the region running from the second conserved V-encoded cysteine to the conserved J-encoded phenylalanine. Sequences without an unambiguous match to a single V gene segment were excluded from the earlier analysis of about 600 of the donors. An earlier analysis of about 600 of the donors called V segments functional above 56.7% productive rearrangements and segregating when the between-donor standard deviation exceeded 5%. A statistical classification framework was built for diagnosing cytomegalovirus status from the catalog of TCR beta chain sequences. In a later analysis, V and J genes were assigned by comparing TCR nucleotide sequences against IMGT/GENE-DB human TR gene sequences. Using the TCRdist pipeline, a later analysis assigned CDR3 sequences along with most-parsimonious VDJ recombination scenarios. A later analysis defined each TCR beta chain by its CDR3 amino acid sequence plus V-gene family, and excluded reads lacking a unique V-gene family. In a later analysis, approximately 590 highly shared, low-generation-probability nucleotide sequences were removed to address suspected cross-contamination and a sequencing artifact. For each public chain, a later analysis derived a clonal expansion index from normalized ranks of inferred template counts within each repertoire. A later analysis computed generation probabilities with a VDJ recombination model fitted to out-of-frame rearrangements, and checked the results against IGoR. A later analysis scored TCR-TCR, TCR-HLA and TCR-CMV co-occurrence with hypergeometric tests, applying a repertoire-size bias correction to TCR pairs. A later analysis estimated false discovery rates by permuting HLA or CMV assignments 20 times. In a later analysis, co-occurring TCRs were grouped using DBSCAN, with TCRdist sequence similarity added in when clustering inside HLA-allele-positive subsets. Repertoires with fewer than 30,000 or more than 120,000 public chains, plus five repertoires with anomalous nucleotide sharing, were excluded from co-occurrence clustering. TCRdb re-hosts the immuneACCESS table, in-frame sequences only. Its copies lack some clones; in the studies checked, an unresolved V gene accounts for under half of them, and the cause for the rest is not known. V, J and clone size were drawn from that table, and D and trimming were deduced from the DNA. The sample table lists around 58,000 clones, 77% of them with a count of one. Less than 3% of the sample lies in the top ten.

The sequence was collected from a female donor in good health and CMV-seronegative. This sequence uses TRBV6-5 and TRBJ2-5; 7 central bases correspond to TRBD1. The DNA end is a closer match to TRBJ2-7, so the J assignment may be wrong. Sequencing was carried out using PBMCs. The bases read TGTGCCAGCAGGCAGGGGGTCTACGAGCAGTACTTC. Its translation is CASRQGVYEQYF.